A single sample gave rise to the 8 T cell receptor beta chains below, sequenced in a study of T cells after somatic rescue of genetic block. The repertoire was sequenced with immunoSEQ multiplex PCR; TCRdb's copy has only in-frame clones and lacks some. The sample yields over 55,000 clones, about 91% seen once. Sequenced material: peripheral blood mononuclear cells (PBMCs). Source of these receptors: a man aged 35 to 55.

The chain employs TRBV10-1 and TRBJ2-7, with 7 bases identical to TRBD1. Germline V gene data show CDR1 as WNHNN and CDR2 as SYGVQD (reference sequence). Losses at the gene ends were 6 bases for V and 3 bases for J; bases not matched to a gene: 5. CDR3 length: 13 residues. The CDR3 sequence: CASSRDRVYEQYF. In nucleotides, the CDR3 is TGCGCCAGCAGCCGGGACAGAGTCTACGAGCAGTACTTC.

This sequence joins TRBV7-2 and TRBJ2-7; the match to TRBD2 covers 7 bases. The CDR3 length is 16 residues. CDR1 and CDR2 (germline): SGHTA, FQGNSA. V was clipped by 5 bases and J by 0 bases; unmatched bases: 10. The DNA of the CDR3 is TGTGCCAGCAGCCCAGCGGGGCGAACCTTCTCCTACGAGCAGTACTTC. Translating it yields CASSPAGRTFSYEQYF.

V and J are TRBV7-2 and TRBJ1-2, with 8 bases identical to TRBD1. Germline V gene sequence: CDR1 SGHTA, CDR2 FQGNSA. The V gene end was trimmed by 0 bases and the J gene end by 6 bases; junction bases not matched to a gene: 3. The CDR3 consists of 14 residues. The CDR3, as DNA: TGTGCCAGCAGCTTAGCGGTCAGGGGGCATGGCTACACCTTC. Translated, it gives CASSLAVRGHGYTF.

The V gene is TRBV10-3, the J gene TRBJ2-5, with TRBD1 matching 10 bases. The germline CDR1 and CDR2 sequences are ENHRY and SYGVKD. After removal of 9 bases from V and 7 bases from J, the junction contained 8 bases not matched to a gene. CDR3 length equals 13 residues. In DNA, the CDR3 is TGTGCCATTGGGACAGGGGAAGTCGGGACCCAGTACTTC. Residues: CAIGTGEVGTQYF.

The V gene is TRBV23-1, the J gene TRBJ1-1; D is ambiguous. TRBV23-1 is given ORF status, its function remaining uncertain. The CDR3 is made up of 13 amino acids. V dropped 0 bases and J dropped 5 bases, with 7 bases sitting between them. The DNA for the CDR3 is TGCGCCAGCAGTCAATCGCTACGGACTGAAGCTTTCTTT. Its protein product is CASSQSLRTEAFF.

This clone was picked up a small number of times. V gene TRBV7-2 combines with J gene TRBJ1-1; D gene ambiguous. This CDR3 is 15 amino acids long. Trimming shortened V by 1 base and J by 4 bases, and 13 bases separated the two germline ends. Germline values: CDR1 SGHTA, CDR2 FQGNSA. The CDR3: CASSLGLLYGTEAFF. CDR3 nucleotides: TGTGCCAGCAGCTTAGGCCTTTTATACGGCACTGAAGCTTTCTTT.

The CDR3 nucleotides are TGTGCCAGCAGTTTACCGCCGGGACAGGGAATAATAAGGGAGAATCAGCCCCAGCATTTT. It is translated as CASSLPPGQGIIRENQPQHF. This chain connects TRBV28 to TRBJ1-5; 9 bases align to TRBD1. CDR1 and CDR2 from the germline V gene are MDHEN and SYDVKM. With V trimmed by 2 bases and J by 4 bases, 18 bases remained unmatched. The CDR3 extends over 20 amino acids. Complete variable domain (other parts from reference TRBV28 and TRBJ1-5): DVKVTQSSRYLVKRTGEKVFLECVQDMDHENMFWYRQDPGLGLRLIYFSYDVKMKEKGDIPEGYSVSREKKERFSLILESASTNQTSMYLCASSLPPGQGIIRENQPQHFGDGTRLSIL.

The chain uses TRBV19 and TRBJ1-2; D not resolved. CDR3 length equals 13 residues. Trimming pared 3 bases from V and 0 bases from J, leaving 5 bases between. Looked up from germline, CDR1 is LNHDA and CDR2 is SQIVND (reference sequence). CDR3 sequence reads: CASSIIANYGYTF. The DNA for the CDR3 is TGTGCCAGTAGTATTATCGCTAACTATGGCTACACCTTC. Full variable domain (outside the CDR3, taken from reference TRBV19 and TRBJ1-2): DGGITQSPKYLFRKEGQNVTLSCEQNLNHDAMYWYRQDPGQGLRLIYYSQIVNDFQKGDIAEGYSVSREKKESFPLTVTSAQKNPTAFYLCASSIIANYGYTFGSGTRLTVV.